The present TCR beta chain was sequenced within a study of glioma-infiltrating T cells after dendritic cell vaccination. Using immunoSEQ multiplex PCR, the repertoire was profiled, and TCRdb retains in-frame clones only, with some absent. The table records about 87,000 clones, 70% to 90% of them present only once. In germline, CDR1 is MNHNY, CDR2 SVGAGI (reference sequence). The CDR3 length is 14 residues. V was cut by 4 bases and J by 5 bases, with 14 bases left in between. Here the sequenced sample was blood, taken before dendritic cell vaccination. The receptor was isolated from a human donor with glioblastoma. The rearrangement joins TRBV6-6 to TRBJ1-2, with a possible D match to TRBD1 (6 bases). The CDR3 loop is CASSLTGSWYGYTF. In DNA form, the CDR3 reads TGTGCCAGCAGTTTAACAGGGTCCTGGTATGGCTACACCTTC.